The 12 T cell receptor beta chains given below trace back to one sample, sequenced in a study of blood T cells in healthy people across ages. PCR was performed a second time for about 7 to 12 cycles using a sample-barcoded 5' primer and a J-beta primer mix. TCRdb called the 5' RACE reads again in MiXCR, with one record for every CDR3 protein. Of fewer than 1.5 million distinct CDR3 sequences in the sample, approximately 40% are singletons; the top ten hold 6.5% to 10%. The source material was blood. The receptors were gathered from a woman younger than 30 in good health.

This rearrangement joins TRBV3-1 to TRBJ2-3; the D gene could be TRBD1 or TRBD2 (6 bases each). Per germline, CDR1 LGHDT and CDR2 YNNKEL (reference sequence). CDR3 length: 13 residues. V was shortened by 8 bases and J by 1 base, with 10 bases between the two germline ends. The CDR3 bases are TGTGCCAGCGGGGGGCCTGGCACAGATACGCAGTATTTT. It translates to CASGGPGTDTQYF.

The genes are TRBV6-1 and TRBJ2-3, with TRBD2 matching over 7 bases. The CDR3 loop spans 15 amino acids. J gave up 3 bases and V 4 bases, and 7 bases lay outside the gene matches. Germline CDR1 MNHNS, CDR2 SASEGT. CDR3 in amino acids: CASSVLAVGTDTQYF. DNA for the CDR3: TGTGCCAGCAGTGTCCTAGCGGTAGGGACAGATACGCAGTATTTT.

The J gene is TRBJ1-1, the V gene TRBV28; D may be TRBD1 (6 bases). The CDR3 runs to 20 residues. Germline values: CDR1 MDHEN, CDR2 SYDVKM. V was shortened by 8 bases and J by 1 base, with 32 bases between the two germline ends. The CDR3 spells CASDSGSGGFGGGKNTEAFF. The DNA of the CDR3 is TGTGCCAGCGACAGTGGGTCTGGCGGATTCGGGGGGGGCAAGAACACTGAAGCTTTCTTT.

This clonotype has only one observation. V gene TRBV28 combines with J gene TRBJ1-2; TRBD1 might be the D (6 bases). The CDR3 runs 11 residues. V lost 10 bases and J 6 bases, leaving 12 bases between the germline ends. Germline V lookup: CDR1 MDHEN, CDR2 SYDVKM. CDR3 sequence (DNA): TGTGCCACCCGGGGGGGGCATGGCTACACCTTC. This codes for CATRGGHGYTF.

The CDR3 coding sequence is TGTGCCAGCAGCCGACGGACGGCCGAGTATGGCTACACCTTC. It yields the protein CASSRRTAEYGYTF. This chain joins TRBV7-2 and TRBJ1-2, with D uncertain. The CDR3 totals 14 residues. CDR1 and CDR2 (germline): SGHTA, FQGNSA. Trimming removed 5 bases from V and 5 bases from J, with 15 bases in between.

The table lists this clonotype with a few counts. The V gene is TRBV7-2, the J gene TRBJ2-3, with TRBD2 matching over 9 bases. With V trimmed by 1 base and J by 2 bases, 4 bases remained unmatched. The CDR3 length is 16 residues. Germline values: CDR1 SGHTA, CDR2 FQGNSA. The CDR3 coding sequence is TGTGCCAGCAGCTTAGGTGCGGGAGGGCCCACAGATACGCAGTATTTT. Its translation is CASSLGAGGPTDTQYF.

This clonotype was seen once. CDR3 DNA: TGCGCCAGCAGCCCCTTACCACTAGCGGGGGAACGCTACGAGCAGTACTTC. It encodes CASSPLPLAGERYEQYF. The chain combines TRBV5-1 with TRBJ2-5; 11 bases fit TRBD2. With the DNA end fitting TRBJ2-7 better, the J assignment may be wrong. Per germline, CDR1 SGHRS and CDR2 YFSETQ. The CDR3 sequence is 17 residues long.

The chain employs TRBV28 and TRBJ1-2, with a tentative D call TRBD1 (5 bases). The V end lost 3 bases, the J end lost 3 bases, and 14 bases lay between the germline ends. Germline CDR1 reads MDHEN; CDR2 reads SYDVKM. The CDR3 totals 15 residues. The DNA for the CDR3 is TGTGCCAGCAGTTTTCTTGGAAAAGGGGACTATGGCTACACCTTC. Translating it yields CASSFLGKGDYGYTF.

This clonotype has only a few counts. This CDR3 is CASSQDPSGSYFEQYF. Written as DNA, the CDR3 is TGCGCCAGCAGCCAAGACCCTAGCGGGAGCTACTTCGAGCAGTACTTC. The chain is built from TRBV4-1 and TRBJ2-7, with TRBD2 matching over 10 bases. The CDR3 runs 16 residues. CDR1 is MGHRA and CDR2 is YSYEKL in the germline V gene. The V gene end was trimmed by 0 bases and the J gene end by 6 bases; junction bases not matched to a gene: 8.

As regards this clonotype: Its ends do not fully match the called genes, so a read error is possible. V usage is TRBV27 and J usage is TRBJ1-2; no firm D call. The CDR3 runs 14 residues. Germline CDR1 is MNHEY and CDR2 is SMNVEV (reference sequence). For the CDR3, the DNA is TGTGCCAGCAGATATAGTAGCGGTAACTATGTCTACACCTTC. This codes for CASRYSSGNYVYTF.

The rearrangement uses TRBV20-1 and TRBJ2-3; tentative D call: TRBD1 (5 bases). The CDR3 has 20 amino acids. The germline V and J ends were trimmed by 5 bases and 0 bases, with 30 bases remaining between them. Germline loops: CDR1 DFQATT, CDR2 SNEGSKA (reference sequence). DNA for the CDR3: TGCAGTGCTCCCGTACCCTCGCAGGGTGCCCCCAAAACTAGCACAGATACGCAGTATTTT. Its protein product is CSAPVPSQGAPKTSTDTQYF.

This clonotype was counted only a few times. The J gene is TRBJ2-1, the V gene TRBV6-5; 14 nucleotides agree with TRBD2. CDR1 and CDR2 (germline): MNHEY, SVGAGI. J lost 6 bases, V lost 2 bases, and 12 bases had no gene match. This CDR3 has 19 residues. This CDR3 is CASSYLPGTSGRVGNEQFF. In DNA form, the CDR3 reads TGTGCCAGCAGTTACCTACCTGGGACTAGCGGGAGAGTTGGCAATGAGCAGTTCTTC.